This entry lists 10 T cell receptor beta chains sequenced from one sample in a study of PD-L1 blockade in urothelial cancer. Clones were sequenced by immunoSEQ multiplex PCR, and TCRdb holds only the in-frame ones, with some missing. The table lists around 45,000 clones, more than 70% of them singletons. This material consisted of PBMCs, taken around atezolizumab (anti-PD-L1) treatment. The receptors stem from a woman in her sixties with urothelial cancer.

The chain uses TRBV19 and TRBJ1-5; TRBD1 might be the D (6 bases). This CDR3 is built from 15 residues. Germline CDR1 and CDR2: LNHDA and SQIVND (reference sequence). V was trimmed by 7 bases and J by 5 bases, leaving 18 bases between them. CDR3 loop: CASTPMGGPYQPQHF. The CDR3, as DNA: TGTGCCAGTACTCCAATGGGGGGGCCATATCAGCCCCAGCATTTT.

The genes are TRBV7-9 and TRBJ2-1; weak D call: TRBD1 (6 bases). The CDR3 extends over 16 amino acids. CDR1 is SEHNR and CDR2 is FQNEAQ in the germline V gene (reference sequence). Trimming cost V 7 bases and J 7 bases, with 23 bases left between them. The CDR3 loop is CASNNIDRSSNNEQFF. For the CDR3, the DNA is TGTGCCAGCAACAACATCGACAGGTCCTCGAATAATGAGCAGTTCTTC.

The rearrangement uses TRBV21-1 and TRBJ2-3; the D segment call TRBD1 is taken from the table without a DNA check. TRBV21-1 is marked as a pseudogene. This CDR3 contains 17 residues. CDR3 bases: TGTGCCAGCACCCGACGAGACAGGGACAGACTCACAGATACGCAGTATTTT. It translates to CASTRRDRDRLTDTQYF.

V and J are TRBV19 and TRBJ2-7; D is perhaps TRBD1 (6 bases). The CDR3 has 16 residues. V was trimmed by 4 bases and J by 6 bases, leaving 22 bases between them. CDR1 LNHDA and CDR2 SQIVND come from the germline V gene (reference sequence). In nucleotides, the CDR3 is TGTGCCAGTAGTAGCAAGATCTACAGGGATCGAATCGAGCAGTACTTC. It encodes CASSSKIYRDRIEQYF.

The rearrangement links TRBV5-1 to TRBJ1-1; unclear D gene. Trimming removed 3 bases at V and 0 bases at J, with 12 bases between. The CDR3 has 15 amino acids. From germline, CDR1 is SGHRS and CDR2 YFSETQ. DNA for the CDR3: TGCGCCAGCAGCTCTGCGGGGAGTTTGAACACTGAAGCTTTCTTT. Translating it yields CASSSAGSLNTEAFF.

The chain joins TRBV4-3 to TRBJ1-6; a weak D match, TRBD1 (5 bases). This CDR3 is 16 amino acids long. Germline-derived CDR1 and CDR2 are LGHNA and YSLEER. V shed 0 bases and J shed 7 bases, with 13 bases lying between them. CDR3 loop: CASSQDLGTLNSPLHF. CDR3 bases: TGCGCCAGCAGCCAAGATCTGGGGACTCTCAATTCACCCCTCCACTTT.

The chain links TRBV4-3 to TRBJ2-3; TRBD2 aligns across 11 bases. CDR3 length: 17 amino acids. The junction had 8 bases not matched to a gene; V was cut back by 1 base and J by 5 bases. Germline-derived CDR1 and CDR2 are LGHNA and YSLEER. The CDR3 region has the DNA TGCGCCAGCAGCCAAGCGGTTTTAGCGGGGGGGCGAGATACGCAGTATTTT. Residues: CASSQAVLAGGRDTQYF.

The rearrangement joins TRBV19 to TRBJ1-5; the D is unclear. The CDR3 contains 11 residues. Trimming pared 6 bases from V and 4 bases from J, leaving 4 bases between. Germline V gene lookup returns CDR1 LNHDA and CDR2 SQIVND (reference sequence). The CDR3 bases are TGTGCCAGTAGCCAAAATCAGCCCCAGCATTTT. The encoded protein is CASSQNQPQHF.

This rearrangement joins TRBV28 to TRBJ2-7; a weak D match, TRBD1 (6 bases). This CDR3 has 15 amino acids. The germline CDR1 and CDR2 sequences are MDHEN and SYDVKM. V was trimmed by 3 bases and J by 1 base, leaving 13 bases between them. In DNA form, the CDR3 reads TGTGCCAGCAGTTTGCCTCAGGGGCCGTCCTACGAGCAGTACTTC. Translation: CASSLPQGPSYEQYF. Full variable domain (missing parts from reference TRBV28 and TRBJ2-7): DVKVTQSSRYLVKRTGEKVFLECVQDMDHENMFWYRQDPGLGLRLIYFSYDVKMKEKGDIPEGYSVSREKKERFSLILESASTNQTSMYLCASSLPQGPSYEQYFGPGTRLTVT.

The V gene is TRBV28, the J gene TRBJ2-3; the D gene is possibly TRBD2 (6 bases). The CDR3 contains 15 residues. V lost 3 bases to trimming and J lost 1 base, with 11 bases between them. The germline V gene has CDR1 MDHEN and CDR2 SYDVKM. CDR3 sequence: CASSFTGVGTDTQYF. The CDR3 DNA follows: TGTGCCAGCAGTTTTACGGGAGTTGGCACAGATACGCAGTATTTT.